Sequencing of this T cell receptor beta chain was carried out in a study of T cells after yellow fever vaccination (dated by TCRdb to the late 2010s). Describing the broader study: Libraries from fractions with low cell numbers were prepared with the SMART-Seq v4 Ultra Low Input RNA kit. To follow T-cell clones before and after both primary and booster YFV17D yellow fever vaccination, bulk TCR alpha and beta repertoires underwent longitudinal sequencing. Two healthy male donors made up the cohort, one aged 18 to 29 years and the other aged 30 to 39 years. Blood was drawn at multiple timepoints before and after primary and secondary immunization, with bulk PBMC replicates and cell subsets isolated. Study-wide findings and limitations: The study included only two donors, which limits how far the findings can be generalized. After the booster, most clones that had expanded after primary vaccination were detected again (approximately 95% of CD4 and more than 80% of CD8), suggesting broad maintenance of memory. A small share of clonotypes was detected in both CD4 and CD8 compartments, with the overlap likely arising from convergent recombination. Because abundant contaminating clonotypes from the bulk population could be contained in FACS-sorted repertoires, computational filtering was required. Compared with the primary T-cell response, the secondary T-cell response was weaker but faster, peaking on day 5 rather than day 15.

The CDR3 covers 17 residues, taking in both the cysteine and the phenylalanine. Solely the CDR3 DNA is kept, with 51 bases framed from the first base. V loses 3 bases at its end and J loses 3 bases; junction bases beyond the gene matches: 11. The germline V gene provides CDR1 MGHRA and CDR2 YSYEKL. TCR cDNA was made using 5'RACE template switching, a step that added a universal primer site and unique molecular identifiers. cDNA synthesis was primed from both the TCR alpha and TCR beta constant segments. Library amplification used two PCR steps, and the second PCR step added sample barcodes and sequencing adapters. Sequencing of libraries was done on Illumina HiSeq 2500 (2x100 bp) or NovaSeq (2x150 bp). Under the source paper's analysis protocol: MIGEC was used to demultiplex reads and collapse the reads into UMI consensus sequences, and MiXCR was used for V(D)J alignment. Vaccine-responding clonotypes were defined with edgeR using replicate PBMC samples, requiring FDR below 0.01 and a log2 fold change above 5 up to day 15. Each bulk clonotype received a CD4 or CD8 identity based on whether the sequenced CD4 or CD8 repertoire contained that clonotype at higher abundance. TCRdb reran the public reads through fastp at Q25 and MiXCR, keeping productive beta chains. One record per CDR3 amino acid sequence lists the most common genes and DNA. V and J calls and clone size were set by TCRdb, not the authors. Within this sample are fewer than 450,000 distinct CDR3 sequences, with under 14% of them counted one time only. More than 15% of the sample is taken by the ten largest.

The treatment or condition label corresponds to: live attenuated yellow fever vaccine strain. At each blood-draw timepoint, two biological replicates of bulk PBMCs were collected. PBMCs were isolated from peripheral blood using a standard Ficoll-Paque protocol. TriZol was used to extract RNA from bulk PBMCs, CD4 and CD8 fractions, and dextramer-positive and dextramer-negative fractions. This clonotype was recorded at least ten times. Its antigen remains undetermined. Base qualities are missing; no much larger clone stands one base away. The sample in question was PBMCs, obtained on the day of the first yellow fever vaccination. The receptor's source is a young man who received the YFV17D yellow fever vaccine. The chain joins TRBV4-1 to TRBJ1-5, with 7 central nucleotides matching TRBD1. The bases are TGCGCCAGCAGCCATCCCCCCGGGACAGTACCCAATCAGCCCCAGCATTTT. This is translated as CASSHPPGTVPNQPQHF.